This record concerns one T cell receptor beta chain sequence. This specimen belongs to a study of blood T cell repertoires in COVID-19. Study at large: COVID-19 samples from acute and convalescent phases originated in the United States, Italy and Spain. T cells, B-cell-depleted T cells, or PBMCs provided the cDNA or gDNA that served as material.

Per the authors' pipeline: By means of reference gene primer amplification, nucleated cell counts were estimated. TCRdb's copy holds only in-frame clones and misses some; the assay was immunoSEQ multiplex PCR. That table furnishes V, J and clone size, whereas the DNA furnished D and trimming. The sample records 90,000 to 120,000 clones, 70% to 90% being singletons. The V and J ends lost 4 bases and 2 bases, in that order; junction bases with no gene match: 9. CDR1 is SGHDN and CDR2 is FVKESK in the germline V gene. The CDR3 runs 16 residues. Sample: peripheral blood. The TCR was taken from a woman aged 60 to 75 with acute or convalescent COVID-19. This sequence joins TRBV14 and TRBJ2-5; 8 bases match TRBD2. This CDR3 is CASSLTRTSKQETQYF. CDR3 bases: TGTGCCAGCAGCCTCACGCGGACTAGCAAACAAGAGACCCAGTACTTC.